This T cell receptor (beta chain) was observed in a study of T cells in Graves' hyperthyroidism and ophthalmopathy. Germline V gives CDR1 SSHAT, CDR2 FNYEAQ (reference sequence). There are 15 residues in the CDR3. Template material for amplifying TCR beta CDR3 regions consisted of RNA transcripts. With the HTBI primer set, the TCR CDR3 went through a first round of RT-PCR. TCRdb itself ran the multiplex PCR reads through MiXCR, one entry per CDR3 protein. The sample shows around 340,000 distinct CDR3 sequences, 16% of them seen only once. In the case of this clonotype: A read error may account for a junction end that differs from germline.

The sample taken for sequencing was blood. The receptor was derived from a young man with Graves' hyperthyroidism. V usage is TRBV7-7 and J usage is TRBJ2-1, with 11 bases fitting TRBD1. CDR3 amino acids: CASSLGTGGFNEQFF. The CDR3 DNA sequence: TGTGCTAGCAGCTTAGGGACAGGGGGATTCAATGAGCAGTTCTTC.